This T cell receptor (beta chain) was observed in a study of tumor-infiltrating lymphocytes in primary liver carcinoma. Broader study findings: Tumor-adjacent and tumor-blood pairs shared less of their repertoires than tumor region pairs shared.

A primer in the constant region served to generate TCR beta cDNA from 500 ng of total RNA. Investigators got TCR beta libraries out of three nested multiplex PCR rounds, done with slightly modified ARM-PCR. Rounds one and two of PCR, each of around 9 cycles, were primed with TRBV1-TRBV30 forward primers and a C-beta reverse primer. TCRdb re-called the multiplex PCR reads with MiXCR, one entry per CDR3 protein. The sample includes more than 70,000 distinct CDR3 sequences, about 75% of them seen just once. As to this clonotype: Antigen unknown. The junction departs from the called germline gene at one end, perhaps through a read error.

Extraction of RNA together with DNA used about 18-30 mg of unsorted bulk tissue. The CDR3 sequence is 15 residues long. Germline assignment: CDR1 LGHNA and CDR2 YNFKEQ. This chain joins TRBV4-2 and TRBJ2-2; tentative D call: TRBD2 (5 bases). The sequenced sample consisted of tumor-adjacent normal liver tissue. The receptor's source is a man aged 35-49 years with primary liver carcinoma and hepatitis B virus infection. CDR3 amino acids: CASSQEGSINGELFF. The CDR3 bases are TGTGCCAGCAGCCAAGAAGGGTCAATCAACGGGGAGCTGTTCTTT.